The rows below give T cell receptor beta chains drawn from one sample of a study of T cells in Graves' hyperthyroidism and ophthalmopathy. TCRdb re-called the multiplex PCR reads through MiXCR, storing one row per CDR3 protein. The sample contains around 490,000 distinct CDR3 sequences, less than 20% of which appear only once. Sequencing input: blood. All receptors come from a man in his forties or fifties with Graves' ophthalmopathy. The CDR3 runs from the conserved cysteine through the conserved F or W. D genes are given only for firm matches. Only part of the rows carry a size: once, few, many, or a class if the clone is expanded.

J,size,D,V,CDR3,DNA
TRBJ1-4,.,.,TRBV6-5,CASSYGRGGEKLFF,TGTGCCAGCAGTTACGGCAGGGGAGGCGAAAAACTGTTTTTT
TRBJ2-2,.,.,TRBV2,CASSKKPANTGELFF,TGTGCCAGCAGCAAAAAACCGGCGAACACCGGGGAGCTGTTTTTT
TRBJ2-5,many,.,TRBV24-1,CATSDFRRGQETQYF,TGTGCCACCAGTGATTTTCGCAGGGGCCAAGAGACCCAGTACTTC
TRBJ2-2,many,.,TRBV11-2,CASSPNRGRDGELFF,TGTGCCAGCAGCCCAAACAGGGGGAGGGACGGGGAGCTGTTTTTT
TRBJ2-2,.,TRBD1,TRBV24-1,CATSDRDRARAGELFF,TGTGCCACCAGTGATCGAGACAGGGCGCGGGCCGGGGAGCTGTTTTTT
TRBJ2-7,many,TRBD2,TRBV2,CASHLAGDYEQYF,TGTGCCAGCCACCTAGCGGGAGACTACGAGCAGTACTTC
TRBJ1-4,.,.,TRBV27,CASKEAGTNEKLFF,TGTGCCAGCAAGGAAGCGGGTACTAATGAAAAACTGTTTTTT
TRBJ1-1,.,.,TRBV5-1,CASSEMGRGGTEAFF,TGCGCCAGCAGCGAGATGGGAAGGGGGGGCACTGAAGCTTTCTTT
TRBJ2-2,.,TRBD2,TRBV5-4,CASSSQGGPAGELFF,TGTGCCAGCAGCTCCCAGGGAGGGCCGGCCGGGGAGCTGTTTTTT
TRBJ2-2,.,TRBD2,TRBV7-2,CASSLKTSGRAGELFF,TGTGCCAGCAGCTTAAAGACTAGCGGGAGGGCCGGGGAGCTGTTTTTT
TRBJ2-5,few,.,TRBV6-1,CASRAGRQAQETQYF,TGTGCCAGCAGGGCGGGTCGACAGGCCCAAGAGACCCAGTACTTC
TRBJ2-7,many,TRBD2,TRBV30,CAWERGPYEQYF,TGTGCCTGGGAGCGGGGACCTTACGAGCAGTACTTC
TRBJ1-5,.,.,TRBV12-3/TRBV12-4,CASSPSDQPQHF,TGTGCCAGCAGCCCTTCTGATCAGCCCCAGCATTTT
TRBJ2-1,many,TRBD2,TRBV20-1,CSAQISGSGDEQFF,TGCAGTGCCCAAATTAGCGGGAGTGGCGATGAGCAGTTCTTC
TRBJ2-3,.,.,TRBV20-1,CSARGRQELGDTQYF,TGCAGTGCTAGGGGTCGCCAGGAGTTGGGAGATACGCAGTATTTT
TRBJ1-2,many,TRBD1,TRBV28,CASSFGQGNYGYTF,TGTGCCAGCAGTTTCGGACAGGGTAACTATGGCTACACCTTC
TRBJ2-5,.,.,TRBV4-1,CASSQVRKGGQETQYF,TGCGCCAGCAGCCAAGTAAGGAAGGGTGGACAAGAGACCCAGTACTTC